This T cell receptor beta chain appears in the sequencing data of a study of blood T cell repertoires in COVID-19. Looking at the study overall: T cells, B-cell-depleted T cells, or PBMCs provided the cDNA or gDNA that served as material.

Sequenced by immunoSEQ multiplex PCR; TCRdb stores in-frame clones only, minus some. The sample consists of about 270,000 clones, more than 85% of them appearing once. Cohorts were based on clinical histories the participants reported. Shortly before study entry, within 2 weeks, exposed participants had met a COVID-19 case. CDR1 and CDR2 (germline): SGDLS, YYNGEE. The V end lost 2 bases, the J end lost 6 bases, and 11 bases lay between the germline ends. The CDR3 contains 14 residues. The V gene is TRBV9, the J gene TRBJ1-4; a possible D gene is TRBD1 (6 bases). Sequences were obtained from PBMCs or T cells enriched from blood (not recorded which). The clonotype comes from a man in his forties who had been exposed to COVID-19. Here the CDR3 DNA reads TGTGCCAGCAGCGTCGGACAGAGAGATGAAAAACTGTTTTTT. Its protein product is CASSVGQRDEKLFF. Together with reference TRBV9 and TRBJ1-4, the CDR3 gives the full variable domain: DSGVTQTPKHLITATGQRVTLRCSPRSGDLSVYWYQQSLDQGLQFLIQYYNGEERAKGNILERFSAQQFPDLHSELNLSSLELGDSALYFCASSVGQRDEKLFFGSGTQLSVL.